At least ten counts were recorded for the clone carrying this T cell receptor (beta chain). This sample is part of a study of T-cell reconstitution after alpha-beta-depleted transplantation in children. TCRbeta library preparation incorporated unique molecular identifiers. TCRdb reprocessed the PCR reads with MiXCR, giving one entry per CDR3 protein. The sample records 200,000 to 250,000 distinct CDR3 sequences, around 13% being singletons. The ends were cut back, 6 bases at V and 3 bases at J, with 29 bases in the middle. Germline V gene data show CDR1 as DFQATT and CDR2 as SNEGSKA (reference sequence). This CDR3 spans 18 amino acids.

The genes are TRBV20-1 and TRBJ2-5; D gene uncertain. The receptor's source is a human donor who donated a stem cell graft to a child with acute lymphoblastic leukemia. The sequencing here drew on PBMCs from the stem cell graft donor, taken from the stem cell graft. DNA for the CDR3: TGCAGTGCCGGGCAGAGGATGGGAATGGCGGTCACGGAAGAGACCCAGTACTTC. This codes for CSAGQRMGMAVTEETQYF.